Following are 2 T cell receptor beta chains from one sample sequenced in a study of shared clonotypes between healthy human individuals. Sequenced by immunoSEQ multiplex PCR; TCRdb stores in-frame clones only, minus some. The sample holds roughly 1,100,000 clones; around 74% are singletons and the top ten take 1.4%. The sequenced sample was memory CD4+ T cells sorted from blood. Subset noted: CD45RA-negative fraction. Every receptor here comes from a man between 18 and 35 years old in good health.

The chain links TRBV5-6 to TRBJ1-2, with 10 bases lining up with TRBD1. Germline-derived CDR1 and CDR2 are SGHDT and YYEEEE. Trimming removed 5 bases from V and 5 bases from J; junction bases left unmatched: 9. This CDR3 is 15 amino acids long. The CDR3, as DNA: TGTGCCAGCAGGCATACGGACAGGGGGACTTATGGCTACACCTTC. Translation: CASRHTDRGTYGYTF. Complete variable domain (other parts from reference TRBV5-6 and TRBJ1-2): DAGVTQSPTHLIKTRGQQVTLRCSPKSGHDTVSWYQQALGQGPQFIFQYYEEEERQRGNFPDRFSGHQFPNYSSELNVNALLLGDSALYLCASRHTDRGTYGYTFGSGTRLTVV.

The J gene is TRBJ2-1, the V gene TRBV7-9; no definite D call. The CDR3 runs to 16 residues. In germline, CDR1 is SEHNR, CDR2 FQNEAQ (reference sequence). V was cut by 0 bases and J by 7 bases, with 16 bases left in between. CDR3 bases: TGTGCCAGCAGCTTAGCGCGCCCGGCCCAGCATAATGAGCAGTTCTTC. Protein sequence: CASSLARPAQHNEQFF.